Described below is a single T cell receptor (beta chain) sequence and its context. Its antigen is as yet unknown. The entry originates in a study of T cell responses to AZD1222 COVID-19 vaccine. Assay: immunoSEQ multiplex PCR; the TCRdb copy retains only in-frame clones and omits some. The sample holds 100,000 to 120,000 clones, roughly 90% seen once. The study, taken as a whole, reports: The CD4 TCRs associated with vaccination extended across spike and predominated at 160-218 and 743-854. Donors were chiefly white British, with a greater number of females, and clonal diversity was perhaps underestimated. The study sampled repertoires only after the peak T cell response.

The CDR3 consists of 15 residues. V shed 4 bases, J shed 6 bases, and the junction held 11 bases outside the gene matches. Germline values: CDR1 SGHRS, CDR2 YFSETQ. This TCR was recovered from an adult who received the AZD1222 COVID-19 vaccine. This sequence joins TRBV5-1 and TRBJ2-3, with 7 nucleotides matching TRBD2. Sequencing was performed on peripheral blood, taken 28 days after the second AZD1222 dose. DNA of the CDR3: TGCGCCAGCAGCCTCTCCTTAACACTAGCGGATACGCAGTATTTT. It is translated as CASSLSLTLADTQYF.